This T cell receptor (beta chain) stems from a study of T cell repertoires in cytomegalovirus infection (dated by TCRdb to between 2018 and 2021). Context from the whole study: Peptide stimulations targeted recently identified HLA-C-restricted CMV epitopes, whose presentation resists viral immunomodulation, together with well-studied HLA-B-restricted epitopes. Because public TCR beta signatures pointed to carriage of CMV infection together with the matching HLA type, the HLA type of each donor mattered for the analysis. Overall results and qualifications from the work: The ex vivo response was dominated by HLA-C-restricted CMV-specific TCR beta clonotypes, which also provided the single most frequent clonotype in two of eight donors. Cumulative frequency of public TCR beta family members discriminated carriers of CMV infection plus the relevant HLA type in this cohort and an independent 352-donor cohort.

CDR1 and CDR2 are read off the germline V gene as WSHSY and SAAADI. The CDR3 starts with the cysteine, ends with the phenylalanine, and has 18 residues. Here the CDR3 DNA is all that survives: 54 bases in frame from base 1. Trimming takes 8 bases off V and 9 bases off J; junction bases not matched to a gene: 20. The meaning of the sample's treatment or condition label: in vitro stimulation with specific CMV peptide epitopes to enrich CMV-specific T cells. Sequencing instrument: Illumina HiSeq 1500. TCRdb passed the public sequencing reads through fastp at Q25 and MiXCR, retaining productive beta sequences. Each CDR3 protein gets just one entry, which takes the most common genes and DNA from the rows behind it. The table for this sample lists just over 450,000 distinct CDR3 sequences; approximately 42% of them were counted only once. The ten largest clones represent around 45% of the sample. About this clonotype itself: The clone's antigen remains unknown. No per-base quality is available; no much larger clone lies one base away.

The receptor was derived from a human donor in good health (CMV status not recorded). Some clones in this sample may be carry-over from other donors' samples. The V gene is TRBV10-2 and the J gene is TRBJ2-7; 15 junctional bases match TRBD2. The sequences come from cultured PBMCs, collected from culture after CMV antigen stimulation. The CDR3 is CASSGSGLAGGRSSGQYF. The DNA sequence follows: TGCGCCAGCTCCGGTTCGGGACTAGCGGGGGGCAGGTCGAGTGGGCAGTACTTC.